The entry below gives a single TCR beta chain sequence along with its context. As yet, its antigen is unknown. The data stem from a study of shared clonotypes between healthy human individuals. Study summary: Per donor, three plates held CD4 naive cells, three held CD4 memory, two held CD8 naive and one held CD8 memory. Study-wide points: A generally larger estimated richness was seen in naive subsets than in memory subsets.

The sorted-subset replicate PCRs were given 200 ng DNA, which is tens of thousands of T cell genomes. The data were produced by immunoSEQ multiplex PCR, yet TCRdb's version contains in-frame clones alone and is incomplete. The data contain about 590,000 clones, roughly 95% of them singletons. Cells designated naive CD8 were CD45RO-negative and were positively selected for CCR7, with terminally differentiated effector memory CD45RA+ cells excluded. The TCR was taken from a woman in her thirties in good health. Sample: naive CD8+ T cells sorted from blood.

The CDR3, as DNA: TGTGCCAGCAGCTTGCCAGGATTAAATGAAAAACTGTTTTTT. This encodes CASSLPGLNEKLFF. The chain carries TRBV5-4 and TRBJ1-4; no clear D. The CDR3 is 14 residues long. Germline V lookup: CDR1 SGHNT, CDR2 YYREEE (reference sequence). V was pared by 1 base and J by 5 bases, with 9 bases between.